Following are 25 T cell receptor beta chains from one sample sequenced in a study of OX40 agonist ivuxolimab in advanced cancers. TCRdb keeps only in-frame clones here, not all; method: immunoSEQ multiplex PCR. The table has over 90,000 clones, around 89% seen once. The sample was CD4+ or CD8+ T cells sorted from blood, taken in a trial of the OX40 agonist ivuxolimab. These receptors were taken from an adult with an advanced solid tumor such as melanoma, head and neck, liver or kidney cancer.

V usage is TRBV28 and J usage is TRBJ1-1; TRBD1 agrees at 8 bases. J was trimmed by 5 bases and V by 3 bases; bases with no gene match: 11. Per germline, CDR1 MDHEN and CDR2 SYDVKM. The CDR3 extends over 16 amino acids. In DNA form, the CDR3 reads TGTGCCAGCAGTTTGCTTACAGGGGGGAGTAGGACTGAAGCTTTCTTT. Its protein product is CASSLLTGGSRTEAFF.

This chain joins TRBV5-1 and TRBJ2-7; tentatively, D is TRBD1 (6 bases). Trimming cost V 2 bases and J 3 bases, with 18 bases left between them. Germline V gives CDR1 SGHRS, CDR2 YFSETQ. CDR3 length: 16 residues. DNA of the CDR3: TGCGCCAGCAGCTTTGGGGGCACAACAGGGATCTACGAGCAGTACTTC. This translates into CASSFGGTTGIYEQYF.

The chain joins TRBV28 to TRBJ2-3; 11 positions match TRBD2. J lost 4 bases, V lost 8 bases, and 8 bases had no gene match. CDR1 and CDR2 from the germline V gene are MDHEN and SYDVKM. The CDR3 has 15 amino acids. The CDR3 coding sequence is TGTGCCAGCCTTACTAGCGGGAGTGGGTCAGATACGCAGTATTTT. This codes for CASLTSGSGSDTQYF.

The chain recombines TRBV5-8 with TRBJ1-2, with D possibly TRBD1 on 5 matching bases. CDR1 is SGHTS, CDR2 YDEGEE, per germline. The V end was cut by 2 bases, the J end by 4 bases, with 9 bases between. This CDR3 spans 13 amino acids. As DNA, the CDR3 is TGTGCCAGCAGCTTAATGACAGCCTATGGCTACACCTTC. It encodes CASSLMTAYGYTF.

The CDR3 here is CASSQSGAVGNTIYF. The DNA of the CDR3 is TGTGCCAGCAGCCAATCCGGTGCAGTTGGAAACACCATATATTTT. This chain uses TRBV16 with TRBJ1-3; no reliable D call. CDR3 length equals 15 residues. The V end was cut by 0 bases, the J end by 3 bases, with 9 bases between. Germline CDR1 KGHSY, CDR2 FQNENV.

The chain is built from TRBV28 and TRBJ1-4; D call uncertain. CDR3 length equals 14 residues. The germline V gene has CDR1 MDHEN and CDR2 SYDVKM. The V and J ends lost 6 bases and 7 bases respectively, with 15 bases between them. The DNA of the CDR3 is TGTGCCAGCAGCCTGGGCGGCGGGGTTGAAAAACTGTTTTTT. Its translation: CASSLGGGVEKLFF.

This sequence joins TRBV5-1 and TRBJ2-1; the D gene is possibly TRBD2 (6 bases). V gave up 0 bases and J gave up 5 bases, with 15 bases separating them. Germline V gene sequence: CDR1 SGHRS, CDR2 YFSETQ. The CDR3 has 16 residues. CDR3 in DNA: TGCGCCAGCAGCTTGGGAATCATCCGGAGGGACAATGAGCAGTTCTTC. Translated: CASSLGIIRRDNEQFF.

Points on this clone: Other DNA sequences in this specimen translate into the identical CDR3. The rearrangement uses TRBV29-1 and TRBJ1-5; possible D gene TRBD1, 6 bases. There are 12 residues in the CDR3. The ends were cut back, 6 bases at V and 3 bases at J, with 9 bases in the middle. CDR1 and CDR2 (germline): SQVTM, ANQGSEA. CDR3 amino acids: CSVGGLNQPQHF. The CDR3 nucleotides are TGCAGCGTAGGGGGTCTCAATCAGCCCCAGCATTTT.

The V and J genes are TRBV6-5 and TRBJ2-5, with no clear D. The CDR3 has 14 amino acids. Trimming shortened V by 6 bases and J by 2 bases, and 13 bases separated the two germline ends. Germline V CDR1 and CDR2: MNHEY, SVGAGI. The CDR3 is CASRNDWSQETQYF. In DNA, the CDR3 is TGTGCCAGCAGAAACGATTGGAGTCAAGAGACCCAGTACTTC.

V is TRBV27 and J is TRBJ2-2; D is uncertain. Germline CDR1 reads MNHEY; CDR2 reads SMNVEV (reference sequence). The V gene lost 8 bases and the J gene lost 8 bases, with 9 bases spanning the gap. The CDR3 totals 11 residues. In DNA, the CDR3 is TGTGCCAGCGGAAGATGGGGGGAGCTGTTTTTT. Encoded protein: CASGRWGELFF.

This clone was seen only a few times. Here the CDR3 reads CASSPAGKGENEKLFF. The DNA of the CDR3 is TGTGCCAGCAGCCCAGCGGGCAAGGGGGAGAATGAAAAACTGTTTTTT. The chain employs TRBV7-9 and TRBJ1-4; D might be TRBD1 (6 bases). This CDR3 is 16 amino acids long. Trimming took 5 bases from V and 5 from J, leaving 18 bases between them. Germline CDR1 is SEHNR and CDR2 is FQNEAQ (reference sequence).

This clone was seen a single time. The chain combines TRBV5-1 with TRBJ2-1; 7 bases align to TRBD1. The CDR3 has 16 amino acids. Germline CDR1 is SGHRS and CDR2 is YFSETQ. After removal of 0 bases from V and 4 bases from J, the junction contained 7 bases not matched to a gene. The CDR3 loop reads CASSLATGVAYNEQFF. CDR3 DNA: TGCGCCAGCAGCTTGGCCACAGGGGTGGCTTACAATGAGCAGTTCTTC.

This sequence joins TRBV28 and TRBJ2-2; D gene unclear. CDR1 and CDR2 (germline): MDHEN, SYDVKM. CDR3 length: 12 residues. Trimming left V 4 bases short and J 4 bases short, with 4 bases between. CDR3 loop: CASSYGTGELFF. The DNA of the CDR3 is TGTGCCAGCAGTTATGGCACCGGGGAGCTGTTTTTT.

The CDR3 loop reads CASSRVGTGSYEQYF. CDR3 coding DNA: TGTGCCAGCAGCCGGGTGGGGACAGGCTCCTACGAGCAGTACTTC. The J gene is TRBJ2-7, the V gene TRBV28; 8 bases fit TRBD1. Germline V CDR1 and CDR2: MDHEN, SYDVKM. Trimming at V came to 6 bases and at J to 0 bases, leaving 7 bases not matched to a gene. The CDR3 extends over 15 amino acids.

The chain uses TRBV19 and TRBJ1-5; a weak D match, TRBD1 (5 bases). CDR3 length: 16 amino acids. V lost 4 bases and J 4 bases, leaving 17 bases between the germline ends. The germline CDR1 and CDR2 sequences are LNHDA and SQIVND (reference sequence). The CDR3 here is CASSTYSGTSNQPQHF. The CDR3 nucleotides read TGTGCCAGTAGTACCTACTCAGGGACCTCTAATCAGCCCCAGCATTTT.

The V call is TRBV10-1, the J call TRBJ1-2; tentatively, D is TRBD1 (6 bases). Trimming removed 8 bases at V and 4 bases at J, with 17 bases between. Germline CDR1 WNHNN, CDR2 SYGVQD (reference sequence). This CDR3 spans 14 amino acids. CDR3 DNA: TGCGCCAGCTCCAAGGGCAGGGGTCCCTATGGCTACACCTTC. It codes for CASSKGRGPYGYTF.

The chain's CDR3 is CASSGTGAQPQHF. CDR3 nucleotide sequence: TGTGCCAGCAGTGGTACAGGGGCACAGCCCCAGCATTTT. J is TRBJ1-5 and V is TRBV6-1; 7 bases match TRBD1. V dropped 4 bases and J dropped 7; count of bases not matched to a gene: 4. Germline lookup yields CDR1 MNHNS and CDR2 SASEGT. The CDR3 is 13 residues long.

This clone appeared a few times. V gene TRBV6-1 combines with J gene TRBJ2-7; 11 bases are a match to TRBD2. V trimming: 5 bases; J trimming: 3 bases; junction bases outside the gene matches: 6. CDR3 length: 15 residues. CDR1 and CDR2 (germline): MNHNS, SASEGT. The CDR3, as DNA: TGTGCCAGCAGTCTAACCGGGACTAGCGGCTACGAGCAGTACTTC. Translation gives CASSLTGTSGYEQYF.

The table lists this clone with a count of one. The chain recombines TRBV2 with TRBJ2-2; D might be TRBD1 or TRBD2, each matching 5 bases. V was cut by 2 bases and J by 5 bases, with 12 bases left in between. Per germline, CDR1 SNHLY and CDR2 FYNNEI. The CDR3 has 15 amino acids. The CDR3, as DNA: TGTGCCAGCAGTGAACAGGCAGGGAGAACCGGGGAGCTGTTTTTT. Protein: CASSEQAGRTGELFF.

This sequence joins TRBV2 and TRBJ1-1, with 8 bases identical to TRBD1. The trim removed 3 bases at V and 4 bases at J, leaving 1 base unmatched. The V gene's germline CDR1 is SNHLY and CDR2 FYNNEI. This CDR3 is 13 amino acids long. This chain's CDR3 is CASSDDRGTEAFF. CDR3 sequence (DNA): TGTGCCAGCAGTGATGACAGGGGCACTGAAGCTTTCTTT.

The chain links TRBV6-1 to TRBJ1-2; 8 nucleotides line up with TRBD1. This CDR3 spans 15 amino acids. From germline, CDR1 is MNHNS and CDR2 SASEGT. V shed 5 bases and J 3 bases; nucleotides not matched to a gene: 8. The CDR3: CASSLEQGGDYGYTF. In DNA, the CDR3 is TGTGCCAGCAGTCTCGAACAGGGGGGGGACTATGGCTACACCTTC.

This clone is a singleton in its sample. This chain connects TRBV6-5 to TRBJ1-1; no clear D. The germline gives CDR1 MNHEY, CDR2 SVGAGI. With 5 bases removed from V and 7 bases from J, the gap between germline ends came to 17 bases. This CDR3 region has 14 residues. This CDR3 reads CASSQVKTWSEAFF. CDR3 nucleotide sequence: TGTGCCAGCAGTCAGGTTAAAACTTGGAGTGAAGCTTTCTTT.

J is TRBJ1-1 and V is TRBV5-1; D may be TRBD1 (6 bases). Germline assignment: CDR1 SGHRS and CDR2 YFSETQ. The CDR3 runs 15 residues. Deletions cut 4 bases from V and 0 bases from J, with 13 bases between. As DNA, the CDR3 is TGCGCCAGCAGCCCTTCACAGGGTATGAACACTGAAGCTTTCTTT. As protein: CASSPSQGMNTEAFF.

The genes are TRBV6-6 and TRBJ1-2; the D gene is possibly TRBD1 (5 bases). Trimming left V 9 bases short and J 3 bases short, with 11 bases between. This CDR3 is built from 12 residues. Per the germline V gene, CDR1 is MNHNY and CDR2 is SVGAGI (reference sequence). DNA of the CDR3: TGTGCCAGTTCGAGGGACTACTATGGCTACACCTTC. This encodes CASSRDYYGYTF.

The rearrangement uses TRBV19 and TRBJ2-4, with D possibly matching TRBD1 (5 bases). Trimming removed 1 base at V and 9 bases at J, with 7 bases between. The CDR3 runs to 12 residues. Germline V gene data show CDR1 as LNHDA and CDR2 as SQIVND (reference sequence). The CDR3 loop reads CASSIGGGIQYF. The CDR3 DNA sequence: TGTGCCAGTAGTATAGGGGGCGGCATTCAGTACTTC.